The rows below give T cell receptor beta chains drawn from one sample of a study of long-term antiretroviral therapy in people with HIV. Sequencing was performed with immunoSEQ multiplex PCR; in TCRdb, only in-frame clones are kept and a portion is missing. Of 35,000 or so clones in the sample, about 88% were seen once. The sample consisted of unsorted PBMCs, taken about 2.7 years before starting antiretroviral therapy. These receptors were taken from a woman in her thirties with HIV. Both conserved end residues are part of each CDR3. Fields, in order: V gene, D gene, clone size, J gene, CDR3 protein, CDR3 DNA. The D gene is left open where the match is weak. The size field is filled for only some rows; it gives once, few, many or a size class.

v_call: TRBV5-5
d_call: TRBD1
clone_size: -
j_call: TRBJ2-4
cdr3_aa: CASSFDRDGDIQYF
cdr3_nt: TGTGCCAGCAGCTTCGACAGGGACGGGGACATTCAGTACTTC

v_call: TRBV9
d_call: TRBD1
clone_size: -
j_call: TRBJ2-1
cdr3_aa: CASSESQGQRPGNEQFF
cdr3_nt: TGTGCCAGCAGCGAGAGCCAGGGACAGAGGCCAGGGAATGAGCAGTTCTTC

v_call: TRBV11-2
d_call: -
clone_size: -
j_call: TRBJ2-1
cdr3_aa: CASSLEVGNEQFF
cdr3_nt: TGTGCCAGCAGCTTAGAAGTGGGGAATGAGCAGTTCTTC

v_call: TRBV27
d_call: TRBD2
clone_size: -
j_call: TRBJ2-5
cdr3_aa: CASSLSGVRETQYF
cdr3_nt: TGTGCCAGCAGTTTAAGCGGGGTCCGAGAGACCCAGTACTTC

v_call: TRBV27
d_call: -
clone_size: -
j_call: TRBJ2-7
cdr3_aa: CAPKGRGGYEQYF
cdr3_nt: TGTGCCCCCAAGGGCAGGGGAGGCTACGAGCAGTACTTC

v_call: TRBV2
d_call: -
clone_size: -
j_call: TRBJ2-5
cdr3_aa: CASAPPAILQETQYF
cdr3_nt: TGTGCCAGCGCGCCCCCAGCAATCCTCCAAGAGACCCAGTACTTC

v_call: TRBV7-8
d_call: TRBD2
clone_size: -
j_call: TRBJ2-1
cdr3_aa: CASSWSSGGPPYNEQFF
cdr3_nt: TGTGCCAGCAGCTGGTCTAGCGGGGGGCCTCCGTACAATGAGCAGTTCTTC

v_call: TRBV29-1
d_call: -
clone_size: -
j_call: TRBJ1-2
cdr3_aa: CSVANRDKTNYGYTF
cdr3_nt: TGCAGCGTAGCAAACCGGGACAAGACTAACTATGGCTACACCTTC

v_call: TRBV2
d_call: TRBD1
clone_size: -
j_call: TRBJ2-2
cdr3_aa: CASVRQGMTGELFF
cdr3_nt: TGTGCCAGCGTTCGACAGGGTATGACCGGGGAGCTGTTTTTT

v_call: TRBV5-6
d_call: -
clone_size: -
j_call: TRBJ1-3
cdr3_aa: CASSLFPGAGNTIYF
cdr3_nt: TGTGCCAGCAGCTTGTTTCCGGGGGCTGGAAACACCATATATTTT

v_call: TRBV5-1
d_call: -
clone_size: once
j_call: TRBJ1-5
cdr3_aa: CASRPNQESQPQHF
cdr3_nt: TGCGCCAGCAGGCCGAATCAAGAAAGCCAGCCCCAGCATTTT

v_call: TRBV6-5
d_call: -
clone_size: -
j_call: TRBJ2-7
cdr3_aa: CASSYTVSSYEQYF
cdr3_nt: TGTGCCAGCAGTTACACAGTGAGCTCCTACGAGCAGTACTTC

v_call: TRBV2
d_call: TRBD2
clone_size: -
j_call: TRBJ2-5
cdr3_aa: CASTASGRETQYF
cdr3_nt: TGTGCCAGCACGGCTAGCGGGAGAGAGACCCAGTACTTC

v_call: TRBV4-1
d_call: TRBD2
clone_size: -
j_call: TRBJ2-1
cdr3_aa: CASSQGGLAYEQFF
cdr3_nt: TGCGCCAGCAGCCAAGGGGGACTAGCCTATGAGCAGTTCTTC

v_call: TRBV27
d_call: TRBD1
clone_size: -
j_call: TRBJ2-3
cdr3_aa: CASSLGTGLNTQYF
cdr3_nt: TGTGCCAGCAGTTTAGGGACAGGGCTGAATACGCAGTATTTT

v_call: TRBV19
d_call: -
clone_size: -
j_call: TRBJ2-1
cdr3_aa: CASSPPGTGSGNEQFF
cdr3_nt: TGTGCCAGTAGCCCACCCGGTACGGGCAGTGGCAATGAGCAGTTCTTC

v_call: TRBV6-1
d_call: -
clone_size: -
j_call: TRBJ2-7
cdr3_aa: CASSLSGFPLEQYF
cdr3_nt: TGTGCCAGCAGTCTGTCCGGATTCCCGCTCGAGCAGTACTTC

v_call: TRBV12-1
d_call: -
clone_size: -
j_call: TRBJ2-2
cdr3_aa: CASSFLGVGRGLVTGELFF
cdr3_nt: TGTGCCAGCAGCTTCCTTGGGGTTGGAAGGGGCTTAGTCACCGGGGAGCTGTTTTTT

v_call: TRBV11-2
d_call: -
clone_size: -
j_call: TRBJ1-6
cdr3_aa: CASSLEPGSPLHF
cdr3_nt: TGTGCCAGCAGCTTAGAGCCGGGATCACCCCTCCACTTT

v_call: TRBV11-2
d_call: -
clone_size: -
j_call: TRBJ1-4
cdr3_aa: CASSRLGGSNEKLFF
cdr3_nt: TGTGCCAGCAGCCGTCTAGGGGGTTCTAATGAAAAACTGTTTTTT

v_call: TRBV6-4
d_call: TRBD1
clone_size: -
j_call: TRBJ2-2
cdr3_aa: CASSDDRESGELFF
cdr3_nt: TGTGCCAGCAGTGACGACAGGGAGTCCGGGGAGCTGTTTTTT

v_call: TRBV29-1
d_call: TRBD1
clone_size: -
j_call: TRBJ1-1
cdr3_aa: CSAYRGTEAFF
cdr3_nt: TGCAGCGCCTACAGGGGGACTGAAGCTTTCTTT

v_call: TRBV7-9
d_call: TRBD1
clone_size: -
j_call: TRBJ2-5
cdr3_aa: CASSFHKDRDRGLKTQYF
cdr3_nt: TGTGCCAGCAGCTTTCACAAAGACCGGGACAGGGGATTAAAGACCCAGTACTTC

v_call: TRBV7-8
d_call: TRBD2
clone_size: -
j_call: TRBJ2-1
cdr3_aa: CASSLALPSGGYNEQFF
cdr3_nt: TGTGCCAGCAGCTTAGCGCTTCCTAGCGGGGGTTACAATGAGCAGTTCTTC

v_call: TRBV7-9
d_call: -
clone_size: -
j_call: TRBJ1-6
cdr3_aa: CASSRGAGVGSPLHF
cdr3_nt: TGTGCCAGCAGTCGCGGCGCAGGGGTCGGTTCACCCCTCCACTTT

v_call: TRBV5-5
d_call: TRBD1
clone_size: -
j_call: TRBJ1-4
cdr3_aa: CASSLYFDQQGRNEKLFF
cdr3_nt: TGTGCCAGCAGCCTCTACTTCGACCAACAGGGGCGAAATGAAAAACTGTTTTTT

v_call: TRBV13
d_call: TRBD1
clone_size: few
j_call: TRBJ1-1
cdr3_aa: CASSFRQGVMNTEAFF
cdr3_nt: TGTGCCAGCAGTTTTAGACAGGGCGTCATGAACACTGAAGCTTTCTTT

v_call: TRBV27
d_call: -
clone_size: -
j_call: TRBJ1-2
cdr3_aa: CASSNWQNGYTF
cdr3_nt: TGTGCCAGCAGCAACTGGCAGAATGGCTACACCTTC

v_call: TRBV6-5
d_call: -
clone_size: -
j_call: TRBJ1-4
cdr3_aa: CASKSGAGKLFF
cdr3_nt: TGTGCCAGCAAATCAGGTGCGGGAAAACTGTTTTTT

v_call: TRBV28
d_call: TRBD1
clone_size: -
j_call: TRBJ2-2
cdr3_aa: CASSLRAGGAGELFF
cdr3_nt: TGTGCCAGCAGTTTAAGGGCAGGGGGCGCCGGGGAGCTGTTTTTT

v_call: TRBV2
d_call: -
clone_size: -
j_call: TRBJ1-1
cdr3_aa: CASTTRSNTEAFF
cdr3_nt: TGTGCCAGCACTACGAGATCTAACACTGAAGCTTTCTTT

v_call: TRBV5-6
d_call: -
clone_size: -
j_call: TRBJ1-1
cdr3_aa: CASSLGGRNTEAFF
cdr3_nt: TGTGCCAGCAGCTTGGGGGGACGGAACACTGAAGCTTTCTTT

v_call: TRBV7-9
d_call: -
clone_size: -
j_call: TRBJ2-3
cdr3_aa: CASSHPGDLTDTQYF
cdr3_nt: TGTGCCAGCAGCCACCCAGGGGACCTCACAGATACGCAGTATTTT

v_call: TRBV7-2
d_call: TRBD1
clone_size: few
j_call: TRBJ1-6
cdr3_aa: CASSSHPVGGTYNSPLHF
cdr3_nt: TGTGCCAGCAGCTCGCATCCCGTAGGGGGCACCTATAATTCACCCCTCCACTTT

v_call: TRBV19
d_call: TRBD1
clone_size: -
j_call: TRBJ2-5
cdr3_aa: CASSGTGVGEETQYF
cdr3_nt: TGTGCCAGTAGTGGGACAGGGGTTGGTGAAGAGACCCAGTACTTC

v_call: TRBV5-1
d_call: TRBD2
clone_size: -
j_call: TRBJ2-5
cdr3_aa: CASSGTSGRQETQYF
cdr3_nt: TGCGCCAGCAGCGGGACTAGCGGGAGACAAGAGACCCAGTACTTC

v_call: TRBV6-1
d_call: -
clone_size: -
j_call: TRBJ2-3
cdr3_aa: CASSEGAFHTDTQYF
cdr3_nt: TGTGCCAGCAGTGAAGGCGCCTTCCACACAGATACGCAGTATTTT

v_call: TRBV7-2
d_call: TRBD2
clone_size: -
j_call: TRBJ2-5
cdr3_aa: CASIDRGGAQETQYF
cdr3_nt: TGTGCCAGCATCGACCGCGGGGGGGCCCAAGAGACCCAGTACTTC

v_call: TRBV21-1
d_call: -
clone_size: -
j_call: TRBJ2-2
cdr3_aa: CASSNITDIPTGELFF
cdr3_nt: TGTGCCAGCAGCAACATTACTGACATCCCCACCGGGGAGCTGTTTTTT

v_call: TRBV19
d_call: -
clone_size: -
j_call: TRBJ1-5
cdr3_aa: CASSIYRDQPQHF
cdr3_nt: TGTGCCAGTAGTATCTACAGGGACCAGCCCCAGCATTTT

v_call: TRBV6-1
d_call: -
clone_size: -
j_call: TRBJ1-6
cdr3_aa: CASSDPLRSPLHF
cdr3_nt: TGTGCCAGCAGTGATCCCCTAAGGTCACCCCTCCACTTT

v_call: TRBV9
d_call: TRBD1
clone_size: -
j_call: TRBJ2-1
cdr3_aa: CASSEGTGAIGQFF
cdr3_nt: TGTGCCAGCAGCGAGGGGACAGGGGCCATAGGGCAGTTCTTC

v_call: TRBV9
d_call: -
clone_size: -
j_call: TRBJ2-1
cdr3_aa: CASSVAGMSSYNEQFF
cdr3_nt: TGTGCCAGCAGCGTAGCCGGGATGAGCTCCTACAATGAGCAGTTCTTC

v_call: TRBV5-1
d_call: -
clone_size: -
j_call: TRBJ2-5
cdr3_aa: CASSGGLETQYF
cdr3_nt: TGCGCCAGCAGCGGGGGGCTAGAGACCCAGTACTTC

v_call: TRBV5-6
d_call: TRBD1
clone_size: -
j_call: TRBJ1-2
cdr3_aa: CASSLTSTGDSGYTF
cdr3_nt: TGTGCCAGCAGCTTAACCTCGACAGGGGATAGTGGCTACACCTTC

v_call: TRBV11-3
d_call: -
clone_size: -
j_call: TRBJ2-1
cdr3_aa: CASSFGTYNEQFF
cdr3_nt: TGTGCCAGCAGCTTTGGCACCTACAATGAGCAGTTCTTC

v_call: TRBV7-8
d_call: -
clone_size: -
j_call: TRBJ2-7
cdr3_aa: CASSLEAALPSYEQYF
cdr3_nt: TGTGCCAGCAGCTTAGAGGCAGCCCTTCCTTCCTACGAGCAGTACTTC

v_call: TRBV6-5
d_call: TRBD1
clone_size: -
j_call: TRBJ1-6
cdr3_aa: CASSYQGQSNSPLHF
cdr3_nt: TGTGCCAGCAGTTACCAGGGACAGAGTAATTCACCCCTCCACTTT

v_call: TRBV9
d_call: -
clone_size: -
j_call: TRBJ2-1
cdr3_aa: CASSVGRGIESYNEQFF
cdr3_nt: TGTGCCAGCAGCGTAGGGAGGGGCATCGAATCCTACAATGAGCAGTTCTTC